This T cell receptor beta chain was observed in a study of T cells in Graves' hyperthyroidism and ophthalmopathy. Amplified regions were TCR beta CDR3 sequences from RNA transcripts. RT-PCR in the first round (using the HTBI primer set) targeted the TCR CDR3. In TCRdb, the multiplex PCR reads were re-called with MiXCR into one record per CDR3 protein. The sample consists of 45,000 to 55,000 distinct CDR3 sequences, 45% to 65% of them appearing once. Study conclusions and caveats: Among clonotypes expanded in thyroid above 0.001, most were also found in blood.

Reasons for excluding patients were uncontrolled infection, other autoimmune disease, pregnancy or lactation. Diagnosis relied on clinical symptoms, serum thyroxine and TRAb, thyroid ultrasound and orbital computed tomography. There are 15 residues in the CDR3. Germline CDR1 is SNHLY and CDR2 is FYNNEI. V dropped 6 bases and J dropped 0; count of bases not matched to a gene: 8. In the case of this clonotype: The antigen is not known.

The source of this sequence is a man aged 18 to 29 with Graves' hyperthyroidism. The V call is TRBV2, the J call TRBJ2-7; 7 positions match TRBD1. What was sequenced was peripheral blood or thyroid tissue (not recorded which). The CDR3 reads CASSSDREASYEQYF. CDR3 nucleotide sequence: TGTGCCAGCAGCTCAGACAGGGAAGCCTCCTACGAGCAGTACTTC.